This entry lists 19 T cell receptor beta chains sequenced from one sample in a study of cytomegalovirus exposure and HLA in healthy donors (dated by TCRdb to the late 2010s). Receptor libraries were prepared by the immunoSEQ multiplex PCR assay. For the multiplex PCR, a mixture combining 60 forward primers for TCR Vbeta segments and 13 reverse primers for TCR Jbeta segments was used. TCRdb re-hosts the immuneACCESS table, in-frame sequences only. Its copies lack some clones; in the studies checked, an unresolved V gene accounts for under half of them, and the cause for the rest is not known. The table for this sample lists around 180,000 clones; 80% to 85% of them were counted only once. The ten biggest clones cover roughly 1.2% of the sample. The source material was PBMCs. Receptors were obtained from a boy aged 2 to 9 in good health and CMV-seronegative.

The chain has TRBV5-1 and TRBJ2-7; maybe TRBD1 (6 bases). The germline gives CDR1 SGHRS, CDR2 YFSETQ. Trimming took 0 bases from V and 2 from J, leaving 9 bases between them. CDR3 length: 14 amino acids. The CDR3 nucleotides read TGCGCCAGCAGCTTGGGGGGGCAGACCTACGAGCAGTACTTC. It yields the protein CASSLGGQTYEQYF.

V gene TRBV7-6 combines with J gene TRBJ1-3; maybe TRBD1 (5 bases). V was shortened by 2 bases and J by 4 bases, with 9 bases between the two germline ends. CDR1 and CDR2 (germline): SGHVS, FNYEAQ. The CDR3 is 14 residues long. In nucleotides, the CDR3 is TGTGCCAGCAGCTTACAGGGCAGGGGAAACACCATATATTTT. Protein sequence: CASSLQGRGNTIYF. Combining the CDR3 with reference TRBV7-6 and TRBJ1-3 gives the whole variable domain GAGVSQSPRYKVTKRGQDVALRCDPISGHVSLYWYRQALGQGPEFLTYFNYEAQQDKSGLPNDRFSAERPEGSISTLTIQRTEQRDSAMYRCASSLQGRGNTIYFGEGSWLTVV.

V and J are TRBV5-6 and TRBJ1-3, with D maybe TRBD1 (5 bases). Deletions cut 0 bases from V and 0 bases from J, with 13 bases between. The CDR3 runs to 17 residues. CDR1 is SGHDT, CDR2 YYEEEE, per germline. The DNA of the CDR3 is TGTGCCAGCAGCTTGGGCTTGTCAGGGTTCTCTGGAAACACCATATATTTT. Amino acids: CASSLGLSGFSGNTIYF.

This CDR3 reads CASSRGQLYGYTF. For the CDR3, the DNA is TGTGCCAGCTCACGGGGACAGCTCTATGGCTACACCTTC. The chain couples TRBV18 to TRBJ1-2; 7 bases agree with TRBD1. With 4 bases clipped from V and 4 bases from J, the junction kept 3 bases outside the gene matches. CDR1 is KGHSH and CDR2 is LQKENI in the germline V gene. This CDR3 is built from 13 residues.

The chain recombines TRBV7-9 with TRBJ1-1; 7 positions match TRBD1. This CDR3 region has 13 residues. V gave up 4 bases and J gave up 11 bases; unmatched junction bases: 10. The germline gives CDR1 SEHNR, CDR2 FQNEAQ (reference sequence). CDR3 nucleotides: TGTGCCAGCAGCTCTTTCCTAGACAGGGCGGCTTTCTTT. Translation: CASSSFLDRAAFF.

The chain recombines TRBV7-2 with TRBJ2-7; D is possibly TRBD2 (5 bases). The CDR3 spans 15 residues. V dropped 5 bases and J dropped 2 bases, with 16 bases sitting between them. Per germline, CDR1 SGHTA and CDR2 FQGNSA. CDR3 in DNA: TGTGCCAGCAGCCCTCGGTCGGGGTACCCCTACGAGCAGTACGTC. It yields the protein CASSPRSGYPYEQYV.

The chain recombines TRBV2 with TRBJ2-1, with TRBD2 matching over 7 bases. Trimming cost V 3 bases and J 6 bases; bases outside gene matches: 8. CDR1 and CDR2 (germline): SNHLY, FYNNEI. The CDR3 is 15 residues long. The CDR3 DNA sequence: TGTGCCAGCAGTGAGGAAGCTAGCGGAATCAATGAGCAGTTCTTC. Amino acid sequence: CASSEEASGINEQFF.

This chain joins TRBV29-1 and TRBJ1-1; 7 nucleotides line up with TRBD1. The ends lost 5 bases at V and 1 base at J; junction bases unmatched: 7. The CDR3 is 14 amino acids. Looked up from germline, CDR1 is SQVTM and CDR2 is ANQGSEA. The CDR3 sequence: CSVKGQSQNTEAFF. DNA for the CDR3: TGCAGCGTTAAGGGACAGTCACAGAACACTGAAGCTTTCTTT.

The rearrangement links TRBV6-5 to TRBJ1-1, with D uncertain. There are 15 residues in the CDR3. V lost 1 base, J lost 2 bases, and 11 bases lay in between. Per the germline V gene, CDR1 is MNHEY and CDR2 is SVGAGI. The CDR3 here is CASSYFGAGNTEAFF. CDR3 DNA sequence: TGTGCCAGCAGTTACTTTGGTGCGGGTAACACTGAAGCTTTCTTT.

Of note for this clone: Additional DNA sequences in this sample encode the identical CDR3. The chain has TRBV18 and TRBJ2-3; 9 bases fit TRBD2. Germline lookup yields CDR1 KGHSH and CDR2 LQKENI. The length of the CDR3 is 15 residues. V lost 3 bases and J lost 1; bases outside the gene matches: 2. The CDR3 loop reads CASSPRLAGTDTQYF. The CDR3 nucleotides read TGTGCCAGCTCACCGAGACTAGCGGGCACAGATACGCAGTATTTT.

The chain joins TRBV25-1 to TRBJ1-1; no firm D call. Trimming pared 10 bases from V and 2 bases from J, leaving 14 bases between. Germline V CDR1 and CDR2: MGHDK, SYGVNS. This CDR3 contains 13 residues. Written as DNA, the CDR3 is TGTGCCACTCCGCCCAGGATAAACACTGAAGCTTTCTTT. It codes for CATPPRINTEAFF.

The CDR3 nucleotides are TGTGCCAGCAGCTTCGGTGGAGGGGCCCTAAACTATGGCTACACCTTC. Translation gives CASSFGGGALNYGYTF. The chain carries TRBV5-4 and TRBJ1-2; possible D gene TRBD1, 5 bases. V dropped 2 bases and J dropped 2 bases, with 16 bases sitting between them. The germline V gene has CDR1 SGHNT and CDR2 YYREEE (reference sequence). CDR3 length equals 16 residues.

The CDR3 coding sequence is TGTGCCAGCAGTCTACGTTTTTTAGGACAGGGGGCTTACGAGCAGTACTTC. Translating gives CASSLRFLGQGAYEQYF. The chain is built from TRBV27 and TRBJ2-7; the match to TRBD1 covers 11 bases. V lost 5 bases and J lost 4; bases outside the gene matches: 13. The CDR3 loop spans 17 amino acids. CDR1 MNHEY and CDR2 SMNVEV come from the germline V gene (reference sequence).

V is TRBV29-1 and J is TRBJ2-1; TRBD2 aligns across 9 bases. The ends lost 7 bases at V and 7 bases at J; junction bases unmatched: 11. Germline V CDR1 and CDR2: SQVTM, ANQGSEA. This CDR3 is built from 14 residues. The CDR3 loop is CSGELLGLANEQFF. In DNA form, the CDR3 reads TGCAGCGGCGAACTCCTTGGACTAGCGAATGAGCAGTTCTTC.

The count of this clone is one. CDR3 DNA sequence: TGTGCCAGCAGCTGGGAGATTAATGAAAAACTGTTTTTT. This sequence encodes CASSWEINEKLFF. This rearrangement joins TRBV7-2 to TRBJ1-4; D call uncertain. Trimming left V 4 bases short and J 4 bases short, with 7 bases between. Germline assignment: CDR1 SGHTA and CDR2 FQGNSA. This CDR3 is 13 amino acids long.

V gene TRBV7-9 combines with J gene TRBJ1-2; 11 nucleotides align to TRBD1. CDR1 and CDR2 from the germline V gene are SEHNR and FQNEAQ (reference sequence). This CDR3 has 17 amino acids. V was pared by 5 bases and J by 5 bases, with 13 bases of the junction left unmatched. In DNA, the CDR3 is TGTGCCAGCAGCCTCCCCCGCCCGGACAGGGGGCTATATGGCTACACCTTC. This sequence encodes CASSLPRPDRGLYGYTF.

The V call is TRBV7-2, the J call TRBJ2-5, with a weak D call TRBD2 (5 bases). Germline loops: CDR1 SGHTA, CDR2 FQGNSA. The V and J ends lost 4 bases and 5 bases respectively, with 11 bases between them. This CDR3 comprises 13 residues. CDR3 sequence reads: CASSSEAEETQYF. In DNA form, the CDR3 reads TGTGCCAGCAGCTCTGAAGCGGAGGAGACCCAGTACTTC. Complete variable domain (other parts from reference TRBV7-2 and TRBJ2-5): GAGVSQSPSNKVTEKGKDVELRCDPISGHTALYWYRQSLGQGLEFLIYFQGNSAPDKSGLPSDRFSAERTGGSVSTLTIQRTQQEDSAVYLCASSSEAEETQYFGPGTRLLVL.

This sequence joins TRBV9 and TRBJ2-1, with 7 bases lining up with TRBD1. J gave up 4 bases and V 4 bases, and 8 bases lay outside the gene matches. The germline CDR1 and CDR2 sequences are SGDLS and YYNGEE. CDR3 length: 15 amino acids. The CDR3: CASSSHWDRYNEQFF. The CDR3 DNA reads as TGTGCCAGCAGCTCTCATTGGGACAGATACAATGAGCAGTTCTTC.

On this clone: Other nucleotide sequences from this sample produce the same CDR3. The chain employs TRBV6-5 and TRBJ1-1; D is possibly TRBD1 (5 bases). The ends were cut back, 0 bases at V and 3 bases at J, with 8 bases in the middle. The CDR3 consists of 14 residues. Germline CDR1 and CDR2: MNHEY and SVGAGI. The CDR3 nucleotides read TGTGCCAGCAGTTACTCTGGGGCATACACTGAAGCTTTCTTT. Protein product: CASSYSGAYTEAFF.